The present T cell receptor (beta chain) was sequenced within a study of cytomegalovirus exposure and HLA in healthy donors. Study-wide background: A preliminary data release comprised tens of millions of unique TCRs obtained from HLA-typed donors.

Overall study findings and caveats: In vitro work confirmed that a few CMV-associated chains recognize CMV antigens.

Details on this clone: Its specificity is unknown.

Researchers ran the PCR with 60 Vbeta and 13 Jbeta primers. Produced via immunoSEQ multiplex PCR; TCRdb's table is partial and in-frame only. The sample consists of about 190,000 clones, 60% to 80% of them appearing once. Trimming removed 6 bases at V and 2 bases at J, with 19 bases between. This CDR3 comprises 16 residues. Germline-derived CDR1 and CDR2 are MDHEN and SYDVKM. The chain uses TRBV28 and TRBJ1-1; D is possibly TRBD1 (5 bases). This receptor was identified in a woman younger than 45 in good health and CMV-seropositive. Sequencing was carried out using PBMCs. CDR3 DNA sequence: TGTGCCAGCAGCCCCCCCACCATGACAGTAAACACTGAAGCTTTCTTT. It translates to CASSPPTMTVNTEAFF.